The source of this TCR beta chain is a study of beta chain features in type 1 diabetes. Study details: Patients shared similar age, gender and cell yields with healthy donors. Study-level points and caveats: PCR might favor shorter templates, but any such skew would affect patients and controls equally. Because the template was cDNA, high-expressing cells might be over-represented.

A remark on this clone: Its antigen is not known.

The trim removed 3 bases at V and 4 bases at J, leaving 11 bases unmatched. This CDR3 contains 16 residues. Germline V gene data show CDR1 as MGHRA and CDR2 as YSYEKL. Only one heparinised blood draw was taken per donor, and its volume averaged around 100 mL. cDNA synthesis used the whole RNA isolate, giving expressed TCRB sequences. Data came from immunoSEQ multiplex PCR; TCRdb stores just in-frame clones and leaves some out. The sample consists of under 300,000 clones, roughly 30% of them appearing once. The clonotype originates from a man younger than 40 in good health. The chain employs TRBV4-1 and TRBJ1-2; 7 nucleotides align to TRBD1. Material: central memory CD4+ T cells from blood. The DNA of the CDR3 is TGCGCCAGCAGCCACCCGGCAGGACAGGCTATCTATGGCTACACCTTC. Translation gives CASSHPAGQAIYGYTF.